Presented here are 27 T cell receptor beta chains from one specimen sequenced in a study of blood T cells in healthy people across ages. A second PCR, run for roughly 7 to 11 cycles, used a sample-barcoded 5' primer plus a J-beta primer mix. Each CDR3 protein is one row after TCRdb ran MiXCR on the 5' RACE reads. The table records about 840,000 distinct CDR3 sequences, just under 30% of them present only once. These data are also associated with another study on T cells of mothers and their children.

The sequencing sample was made of blood. These receptors were obtained from a woman aged 40 to 50 in good health.

Many counts were recorded for this clonotype. This chain joins TRBV28 and TRBJ1-2; D ambiguous. CDR3 length: 12 amino acids. The germline V gene encodes CDR1 MDHEN and CDR2 SYDVKM. Trimming removed 7 bases from V and 0 bases from J, with 6 bases in between. The CDR3 region is CASNLANYGYTF. CDR3 DNA sequence: TGTGCCAGCAACCTCGCTAACTATGGCTACACCTTC.

V usage is TRBV13 and J usage is TRBJ1-4; possibly TRBD1 for D (5 bases). Between the trimmed V and J ends, which lost 5 bases and 1 base, there was a span of 14 bases. Per germline, CDR1 PRHDT and CDR2 FYEKMQ (reference sequence). This CDR3 has 16 amino acids. In DNA, the CDR3 is TGTGCCAGCAGCCTACGGGCAGGGTTAACTAATGAAAAACTGTTTTTT. Its translation: CASSLRAGLTNEKLFF.

Only a few counts were recorded for this clonotype. This rearrangement joins TRBV7-3 to TRBJ2-6; no reliable D call. The CDR3 spans 15 residues. The V gene lost 5 bases and the J gene lost 0 bases, with 8 bases spanning the gap. The germline gives CDR1 SGHTA, CDR2 FQGTGA. As DNA, the CDR3 is TGTGCCAGCAGCCCAGAGTACTCTGGGGCCAACGTCCTGACTTTC. It yields the protein CASSPEYSGANVLTF. Looking up the rest from reference TRBV7-3 and TRBJ2-6 gives the full variable domain: GAGVSQTPSNKVTEKGKYVELRCDPISGHTALYWYRQSLGQGPEFLIYFQGTGAADDSGLPNDRFFAVRPEGSVSTLKIQRTERGDSAVYLCASSPEYSGANVLTFGAGSRLTVL.

As concerns this clonotype: One end of the junction varies from germline; a read error may be responsible. The chain combines TRBV27 with TRBJ2-4, with D unresolved. The end of the DNA is better explained by TRBJ2-7, so the J call may be wrong. Germline lookup yields CDR1 MNHEY and CDR2 SMNVEV (reference sequence). The CDR3 covers 16 residues. The DNA for the CDR3 is TGTACCAGCAGTTTATCGGCAGGCTGGAGCTCCTACGAGCAGTACTTC. Encoded protein: CTSSLSAGWSSYEQYF.

The table lists this clonotype with a few counts. Possible read error: a much larger clone is one base away. The chain combines TRBV29-1 with TRBJ2-7; unclear D gene. Germline V lookup: CDR1 SQVTM, CDR2 ANQGSEA. The CDR3 has 11 residues. The germline V and J ends were trimmed by 4 bases and 7 bases, with 11 bases remaining between them. CDR3 DNA sequence: TGCAGCGTTGTAGTGACCAATGAGCAGTACTTC. Its protein is CSVVVTNEQYF.

V usage is TRBV7-3 and J usage is TRBJ1-1; D is unresolved. Deletions cut 7 bases from V and 0 bases from J, with 12 bases between. Germline V gene lookup returns CDR1 SGHTA and CDR2 FQGTGA. The CDR3 length is 14 residues. CDR3 amino acids: CASNFYPLNTEAFF. The CDR3 bases are TGTGCCAGCAACTTTTATCCCCTGAACACTGAAGCTTTCTTT. The whole variable domain, filled in from reference TRBV7-3 and TRBJ1-1, reads GAGVSQTPSNKVTEKGKYVELRCDPISGHTALYWYRQSLGQGPEFLIYFQGTGAADDSGLPNDRFFAVRPEGSVSTLKIQRTERGDSAVYLCASNFYPLNTEAFFGQGTRLTVV.

This clonotype was detected only a few times. This chain connects TRBV12-3 or TRBV12-4 to TRBJ1-1, with 9 bases that match TRBD1. CDR3 length equals 13 residues. The junction had 4 bases not matched to a gene; V was cut back by 10 bases and J by 1 base. CDR3 nucleotides: TGTGCCACCGAGACAGGGGGGAACACTGAAGCTTTCTTT. Translating gives CATETGGNTEAFF.

Regarding this clonotype: An end of the junction does not agree with germline; a read error may underlie this. V gene TRBV9 combines with J gene TRBJ1-1; D gene unclear. The CDR3 is 13 amino acids. The germline V gene has CDR1 SGDLS and CDR2 YYNGEE. CDR3 sequence: CACSATANTEAFF. The CDR3 DNA is TGTGCCTGCAGCGCGACTGCGAACACTGAAGCTTTCTTT.

Notes on this clonotype: A much more abundant neighbour one base away suggests this may be a read error. This sequence joins TRBV24-1 and TRBJ2-1, with 12 bases aligning to TRBD1. CDR3 length: 16 amino acids. Germline values: CDR1 KGHDR, CDR2 SFDVKD. V lost 6 bases to trimming and J lost 9 bases; unmatched junction nucleotides: 11. The CDR3 bases are TGTGCCACCAGTACTCCACCGGGACAGGGGGCCGGTGAGCAGTTCTTC. This gives the protein CATSTPPGQGAGEQFF.

This CDR3 is CASRAGTGRYEQYF. CDR3 DNA: TGTGCCAGCAGAGCCGGGACAGGACGCTACGAGCAGTACTTC. The chain combines TRBV2 with TRBJ2-7; 8 bases line up with TRBD1. Looked up from germline, CDR1 is SNHLY and CDR2 is FYNNEI. Trimming removed 6 bases from V and 3 bases from J; junction bases left unmatched: 7. CDR3 length: 14 residues.

CDR3 sequence (DNA): TGCGCCAGCAGCTTGAACGGACAGGGCAGCACAGATACGCAGTATTTT. This encodes CASSLNGQGSTDTQYF. This rearrangement joins TRBV5-1 to TRBJ2-3; 8 nucleotides match TRBD1. The CDR3 is made up of 16 amino acids. The germline gives CDR1 SGHRS, CDR2 YFSETQ. V lost 1 base, J lost 0 bases, and 4 bases stayed unmatched.

This clonotype has more than one count but fewer than ten. This sequence joins TRBV7-3 and TRBJ1-5; 9 bases line up with TRBD1. CDR3 size: 19 residues. J was trimmed by 1 base and V by 4 bases; bases with no gene match: 14. Germline V CDR1 and CDR2: SGHTA, FQGTGA. The CDR3 protein is CASSSGQGTPNLSNQPQHF. The CDR3 DNA sequence: TGTGCCAGCAGCTCGGGACAGGGTACCCCTAACCTCAGCAATCAGCCCCAGCATTTT.

The chain employs TRBV7-9 and TRBJ1-2; D perhaps matches TRBD1 (6 bases). The CDR3 is made up of 15 amino acids. V dropped 2 bases and J dropped 6 bases, with 16 bases sitting between them. In germline, CDR1 is SEHNR, CDR2 FQNEAQ (reference sequence). CDR3 coding DNA: TGTGCCAGCAGCTTAACCACAGGGCGGGATGATGGCTACACCTTC. This encodes CASSLTTGRDDGYTF.

The table lists this clonotype with many counts. The chain combines TRBV29-1 with TRBJ1-2, with unresolved D. The CDR3 is made up of 15 amino acids. Trimming stripped 4 bases from V and 2 bases from J, with 17 bases between. Germline assignment: CDR1 SQVTM and CDR2 ANQGSEA. CDR3 sequence (DNA): TGCAGCGTTGTCCCGTTGGGAGCGGGGAACTATGGCTACACCTTC. Translating it yields CSVVPLGAGNYGYTF.

This clonotype was detected ten times or more. The chain combines TRBV30 with TRBJ2-7; D perhaps matches TRBD2 (6 bases). V was cut by 5 bases and J by 3 bases, with 11 bases left in between. The germline V gene encodes CDR1 GTSNPN and CDR2 SVGIG (reference sequence). The CDR3 has 12 amino acids. As DNA, the CDR3 is TGTGCCTGGCGGGGGTTCCACTACGAGCAGTACTTC. As protein: CAWRGFHYEQYF.

This clonotype has a handful of counts. The V gene is TRBV3-1, the J gene TRBJ2-1, with a weak D call TRBD2 (6 bases). This CDR3 comprises 17 residues. CDR1 and CDR2 (germline): LGHDT, YNNKEL (reference sequence). Trimming left V 3 bases short and J 4 bases short, with 19 bases between. CDR3 bases: TGTGCCAGCAGCCAGAGGAGCAGGGACTTACCTTACAATGAGCAGTTCTTC. Translating gives CASSQRSRDLPYNEQFF.

The CDR3, as DNA: TGTGCCAGCAGTTTTCGGACACCGAATGAGCAGTTCTTC. Its translation: CASSFRTPNEQFF. The V call is TRBV28, the J call TRBJ2-1; D possibly corresponds to TRBD1 (5 bases). With 3 bases removed from V and 7 bases from J, the gap between germline ends came to 10 bases. Germline V gives CDR1 MDHEN, CDR2 SYDVKM. The CDR3 is 13 amino acids.

Notes on this clonotype: The conserved phenylalanine or tryptophan normally closing the CDR3 is absent here, so this likely arose from a read error. Because the CDR3's place on the DNA is in doubt, the DNA is left out and the CDR3 is given as listed by TCRdb. The rearrangement joins TRBV11-2 to TRBJ2-3; the D call in the table, TRBD1, was not verified against the DNA. Inclusive of both ends, the CDR3 amounts to 15 amino acids. The germline CDR1 and CDR2 sequences are SGHAT and FQNNGV. CDR3 amino acids: CASSSSGGAQVRSIL.

With regard to this clonotype: A much larger clone differs by one base, so this may be a read error. The chain employs TRBV4-1 and TRBJ2-1, with D possibly TRBD1 on 5 matching bases. The CDR3 is 18 amino acids. The germline CDR1 and CDR2 sequences are MGHRA and YSYEKL. CDR3 protein: CASNQVFPQQGTYNEQFF. The DNA of the CDR3 is TGCGCCAGCAACCAAGTATTCCCCCAGCAGGGAACCTACAATGAGCAGTTCTTC.

This clonotype came up many times. The rearrangement links TRBV4-1 to TRBJ2-1; no clear D gene. CDR3 length: 13 amino acids. V was pared by 3 bases and J by 8 bases, with 11 bases between. CDR1 MGHRA and CDR2 YSYEKL come from the germline V gene. The CDR3 here is CASSHLALDEQFF. The CDR3 nucleotides read TGCGCCAGCAGCCACCTGGCTTTAGATGAGCAGTTCTTC.

A few counts support this clonotype. This rearrangement joins TRBV20-1 to TRBJ2-1, with 14 bases aligning to TRBD2. V shed 5 bases and J 4 bases; nucleotides not matched to a gene: 7. From germline, CDR1 is DFQATT and CDR2 SNEGSKA (reference sequence). The CDR3 sequence is 16 residues long. The CDR3: CSAVTSGGAVYNEQFF. DNA of the CDR3: TGCAGTGCTGTGACTAGCGGGGGGGCCGTGTACAATGAGCAGTTCTTC.

In this sample, this clonotype turned up once. The V and J genes are TRBV28 and TRBJ2-7; 9 bases agree with TRBD1. J gave up 5 bases and V 6 bases, and 14 bases lay outside the gene matches. Germline V gene data show CDR1 as MDHEN and CDR2 as SYDVKM. The CDR3 runs to 16 residues. The CDR3, as DNA: TGTGCCAGCAGCCCTCCTCCGGGACAGGGTCTCCACGAGCAGTACTTC. Amino acid sequence: CASSPPPGQGLHEQYF. Combining the CDR3 with reference TRBV28 and TRBJ2-7 gives the whole variable domain DVKVTQSSRYLVKRTGEKVFLECVQDMDHENMFWYRQDPGLGLRLIYFSYDVKMKEKGDIPEGYSVSREKKERFSLILESASTNQTSMYLCASSPPPGQGLHEQYFGPGTRLTVT.

V usage is TRBV9 and J usage is TRBJ2-5; 7 bases map to TRBD2. CDR1 SGDLS and CDR2 YYNGEE come from the germline V gene. CDR3 length: 16 residues. J gave up 1 base and V 4 bases, and 10 bases lay outside the gene matches. CDR3 nucleotides: TGTGCCAGCAGCCCCTTCGGGGGAGGGACCCAAGAGACCCAGTACTTC. Its translation is CASSPFGGGTQETQYF.

Turning to this clonotype: This likely comes from a read error, as the CDR3 has no conserved phenylalanine or tryptophan at its end. No DNA is shown, since the ends of the CDR3 on it are uncertain; the CDR3 is the one TCRdb lists. The chain links TRBV5-5 to TRBJ2-1; the table assigns TRBD1, which was not confirmed against the DNA. The length of the CDR3 is 12 amino acids, counting both ends. Germline CDR1 SGHKS, CDR2 YYEKEE (reference sequence). The CDR3 reads CASSLPGLGLFC.

The table lists this clonotype with a few counts. V is TRBV4-1 and J is TRBJ2-1; D gene uncertain. Trimming shortened V by 3 bases and J by 0 bases, and 9 bases separated the two germline ends. CDR1 is MGHRA, CDR2 YSYEKL, per germline. This CDR3 spans 15 amino acids. DNA of the CDR3: TGCGCCAGCAGCCACGTTTCAAGCTCCTACAATGAGCAGTTCTTC. It is translated as CASSHVSSSYNEQFF.

This clonotype has just one count. Without the conserved terminal phenylalanine or tryptophan, this CDR3 likely stems from a read error. The rearrangement uses TRBV18 and TRBJ1-2, with 7 bases identical to TRBD1. The CDR3 runs to 15 residues. J was trimmed by 8 bases and V by 2 bases; bases with no gene match: 11. Germline CDR1 KGHSH, CDR2 LQKENI. The CDR3 DNA follows: TGTGCCAGCTCACCAGAGACAGGGAGAAACGGGGGCTACACCGTC. It specifies CASSPETGRNGGYTV.

The chain is built from TRBV18 and TRBJ1-2, with D possibly TRBD1 on 6 matching bases. The CDR3 totals 16 residues. V shed 2 bases and J shed 4 bases, with 17 bases lying between them. CDR1 and CDR2 (germline): KGHSH, LQKENI. For the CDR3, the DNA is TGTGCCAGCTCACCAAATGCTCCTGGGGGCACCTATGGCTACACCTTC. Its translation: CASSPNAPGGTYGYTF.